This T cell receptor (beta chain) comes out of a study of cytomegalovirus exposure and HLA in healthy donors. Whole-study findings and limits: A later analysis linked about 17,000 TCR beta sequences to HLA alleles at 0.05 false discovery rate. Investigators reported 150 to 200 TCR beta chains as tied to cytomegalovirus. Across HLA loci, a later analysis found differing TCR association rates, with DRB1 most and HLA-C fewest.

CDR1 GTSNPN and CDR2 SVGIG come from the germline V gene (reference sequence). CDR3 size: 15 residues. Trimming stripped 3 bases from V and 6 bases from J, with 20 bases between. PCR employed 60 Vbeta and 13 Jbeta primers. This table comes from immunoSEQ multiplex PCR, and its TCRdb copy is limited to in-frame clones, with some not included. Of about 98,000 clones in the sample, roughly 70% were seen once. Concerning this clone: The antigen remains unidentified.

The material sequenced was PBMCs. This clonotype was sampled from a man aged 50 or older in good health and CMV-seronegative. V gene TRBV30 combines with J gene TRBJ1-2, with D perhaps TRBD1 (5 bases). The CDR3 nucleotides read TGTGCCTGGAGCGCGTTTTGGTCGGGGGAGGATGGCTACACCTTC. Its protein is CAWSAFWSGEDGYTF.